The T cell receptor beta chain under discussion was sequenced for a study of cytomegalovirus exposure and HLA in healthy donors. Study findings and constraints: Using the classifier, cytomegalovirus status was reportedly diagnosed with high specificity and sensitivity. Accurate HLA-A and HLA-B prediction from TCR beta sequences was reported for most subjects.

The PCR ran on 60 Vbeta and 13 Jbeta primers. Sequencing used immunoSEQ multiplex PCR; TCRdb keeps in-frame clones, though not all of them. The table records more than 150,000 clones, approximately 78% of them present only once. The CDR3 is 11 residues long. CDR1 and CDR2 from the germline V gene are MNHNS and SASEGT. Trimming stripped 1 base from V and 9 bases from J, with 6 bases between. Of note for this clone: The antigen remains unidentified.

This chain links TRBV6-1 with TRBJ2-5; no firm D call. Sequencing was carried out using PBMCs. The receptor was derived from a woman aged 18-29 years in good health and CMV-seronegative. CDR3 sequence reads: CASSEGRAQYF. DNA for the CDR3: TGTGCCAGCAGTGAAGGAAGAGCCCAGTACTTC.